Listed here are 16 T cell receptor beta chains from one sample, sequenced in a study of beta chain features in type 1 diabetes. Study-level results: A moderate, significant TCRB CDR3 shortening appeared in type 1 diabetes across four CD4+ subsets.

Antigen specificity for these receptors is unknown. Isolated RNA was reverse transcribed in full, so expressed TCRB transcripts were sequenced. Clones were read by immunoSEQ multiplex PCR, and TCRdb kept only the in-frame ones, dropping some. The repertoire holds 150,000 or so clones, with 7.5% to 9.5% as singletons. Sequencing was done on a sample of central memory CD4+ T cells from blood. The receptor set was obtained from a young woman with type 1 diabetes.

This clone was picked up a small number of times. The chain combines TRBV11-3 with TRBJ1-4, with 7 bases fitting TRBD1. The CDR3 sequence is 15 residues long. From germline, CDR1 is SGHNT and CDR2 YENEEA. V lost 1 base to trimming and J lost 7 bases; unmatched junction nucleotides: 6. CDR3: CASSLAQGLGEKLFF. CDR3 bases: TGTGCCAGCAGCTTAGCACAGGGGCTCGGTGAAAAACTGTTTTTT.

This clone has a handful of counts. V gene TRBV5-4 combines with J gene TRBJ2-3; TRBD2 might be the D (6 bases). The germline gives CDR1 SGHNT, CDR2 YYREEE (reference sequence). The V end was cut by 4 bases, the J end by 1 base, with 13 bases between. The CDR3 contains 15 residues. The CDR3 region has the DNA TGTGCCAGCAGCGCAGATGGAGGGGGCACAGATACGCAGTATTTT. Its translation: CASSADGGGTDTQYF.

This clone has more than one count but fewer than ten. The chain links TRBV9 to TRBJ2-6; D ambiguous. V lost 0 bases and J 4 bases, leaving 8 bases between the germline ends. The CDR3 has 15 residues. Germline V lookup: CDR1 SGDLS, CDR2 YYNGEE. The chain's CDR3 is CASSVDSVGANVLTF. CDR3 nucleotide sequence: TGTGCCAGCAGCGTAGATTCAGTGGGGGCCAACGTCCTGACTTTC.

This clone was counted at least ten times. This rearrangement joins TRBV19 to TRBJ2-1; 14 positions match TRBD2. Trimming removed 5 bases from V and 10 bases from J; junction bases left unmatched: 1. This CDR3 has 13 residues. Germline CDR1 is LNHDA and CDR2 is SQIVND (reference sequence). The chain's CDR3 is CASSGLAGGEQFF. DNA for the CDR3: TGTGCCAGTAGTGGACTAGCGGGAGGAGAGCAGTTCTTC.

The chain is built from TRBV29-1 and TRBJ2-5; D is perhaps TRBD2 (7 bases). The CDR3 runs 14 residues. Germline CDR1 SQVTM, CDR2 ANQGSEA. V shed 4 bases and J shed 4 bases, with 16 bases lying between them. CDR3 nucleotides: TGCAGCGTTGGAGAGGGGGGGCTTCCAGAGACCCAGTACTTC. As protein: CSVGEGGLPETQYF.

This clone was counted a few times. The genes are TRBV5-5 and TRBJ2-7, with TRBD2 identical over 9 bases. Germline lookup yields CDR1 SGHKS and CDR2 YYEKEE (reference sequence). CDR3 length: 15 residues. Trimming at V came to 0 bases and at J to 6 bases, leaving 7 bases not matched to a gene. The CDR3 protein is CASSLAGSGSFEQYF. Here the CDR3 DNA reads TGTGCCAGCAGCTTGGCGGGTAGCGGGAGTTTCGAGCAGTACTTC.

The chain combines TRBV2 with TRBJ1-5; D remains unclear. Per the germline V gene, CDR1 is SNHLY and CDR2 is FYNNEI. The CDR3 covers 13 residues. Trimming took off 7 bases at V and 8 bases at J, with 15 bases between the two ends. The CDR3 region has the DNA TGTGCCAGCACGCCCTTGAAAGCGGAGCCCCAGCATTTT. This gives the protein CASTPLKAEPQHF. The full variable domain, rest sourced from reference TRBV2 and TRBJ1-5, is EPEVTQTPSHQVTQMGQEVILRCVPISNHLYFYWYRQILGQKVEFLVSFYNNEISEKSEIFDDQFSVERPDGSNFTLKIRSTKLEDSAMYFCASTPLKAEPQHFGDGTRLSIL.

V usage is TRBV29-1 and J usage is TRBJ2-4; possibly TRBD1 for D (6 bases). With 7 bases removed from V and 0 bases from J, the gap between germline ends came to 13 bases. Germline CDR1 reads SQVTM; CDR2 reads ANQGSEA. The CDR3 consists of 14 residues. Here the CDR3 reads CSAPDRIAKNIQYF. The DNA for the CDR3 is TGCAGCGCCCCTGACAGGATAGCCAAAAACATTCAGTACTTC. Full variable domain (rest looked up from reference TRBV29-1 and TRBJ2-4): SAVISQKPSRDICQRGTSLTIQCQVDSQVTMMFWYRQQPGQSLTLIATANQGSEATYESGFVIDKFPISRPNLTFSTLTVSNMSPEDSSIYLCSAPDRIAKNIQYFGAGTRLSVL.

This clone has only a few counts. The V call is TRBV18, the J call TRBJ1-2; 9 bases map to TRBD1. This CDR3 spans 15 amino acids. V lost 6 bases to trimming and J lost 6 bases; unmatched junction nucleotides: 11. Germline CDR1 and CDR2: KGHSH and LQKENI. The CDR3 DNA reads as TGTGCCAGCTCGCAGGGACAGGGAAGACTTGATGGCTACACCTTC. This sequence encodes CASSQGQGRLDGYTF.

This clone was detected a few times. The V and J genes are TRBV5-4 and TRBJ1-3; TRBD1 is a possible D gene (5 bases). V gave up 4 bases and J gave up 0 bases, with 11 bases separating them. This CDR3 comprises 15 residues. In germline, CDR1 is SGHNT, CDR2 YYREEE (reference sequence). CDR3 loop: CASSPGGLSGNTIYF. CDR3 nucleotides: TGTGCCAGCAGCCCCGGGGGACTCTCTGGAAACACCATATATTTT.

The J gene is TRBJ2-4, the V gene TRBV11-2, with D unclear. Germline values: CDR1 SGHAT, CDR2 FQNNGV. The CDR3 contains 14 residues. The V gene lost 3 bases and the J gene lost 0 bases, with 6 bases spanning the gap. The CDR3 protein is CASSFSVAKNIQYF. CDR3 nucleotides: TGTGCCAGCAGCTTCTCAGTAGCCAAAAACATTCAGTACTTC.

The table lists this clone with many counts. The chain carries TRBV7-9 and TRBJ2-1; the D gene is possibly TRBD2 (6 bases). The CDR3 is 12 residues long. Trimming cost V 1 base and J 9 bases, with 7 bases left between them. CDR1 and CDR2 from the germline V gene are SEHNR and FQNEAQ (reference sequence). CDR3 protein: CASSLGGGEQFF. CDR3 nucleotides: TGTGCCAGCAGCTTAGGGGGAGGTGAGCAGTTCTTC.

This clone was seen only a few times. At one of its ends the junction is not consistent with the germline gene, which may arise from a read error. The rearrangement uses TRBV7-7 and TRBJ2-3, with TRBD2 matching over 15 bases. Germline CDR1 is SSHAT and CDR2 is FNYEAQ (reference sequence). The CDR3 runs 17 residues. The CDR3 sequence: CASSPGMGLAGGDTQYF. DNA for the CDR3: TGTGCTAGCAGCCCAGGGATGGGACTAGCGGGGGGAGATACGCAGTATTTT.

This clone was found many times. The gene calls are TRBV19 and TRBJ1-2; D ambiguous. CDR1 and CDR2 from the germline V gene are LNHDA and SQIVND (reference sequence). Trimming removed 5 bases at V and 2 bases at J, with 9 bases between. This CDR3 has 13 residues. CDR3 DNA: TGTGCCAGTAGTTATGGAGGAAACTATGGCTACACCTTC. This encodes CASSYGGNYGYTF.

This clone turned up a few times. The chain is built from TRBV7-2 and TRBJ1-1; D remains ambiguous. The ends were cut back, 4 bases at V and 5 bases at J, with 8 bases in the middle. The CDR3 is 12 amino acids. The germline CDR1 and CDR2 sequences are SGHTA and FQGNSA. CDR3 nucleotide sequence: TGTGCCAGCAGCTCCCAGGATACTGAAGCTTTCTTT. It specifies CASSSQDTEAFF. Combining the CDR3 with reference TRBV7-2 and TRBJ1-1 gives the whole variable domain GAGVSQSPSNKVTEKGKDVELRCDPISGHTALYWYRQSLGQGLEFLIYFQGNSAPDKSGLPSDRFSAERTGGSVSTLTIQRTQQEDSAVYLCASSSQDTEAFFGQGTRLTVV.

This clone was observed a few times. This chain uses TRBV14 with TRBJ2-7, with D hard to call. Germline loops: CDR1 SGHDN, CDR2 FVKESK. Trimming took off 1 base at V and 1 base at J, with 8 bases between the two ends. The CDR3 sequence is 14 residues long. The CDR3 DNA is TGTGCCAGCAGCCAAGGCGTCGCTTCCTACGAGCAGTACTTC. Protein: CASSQGVASYEQYF.